These 18 T cell receptor beta chains were sequenced from one sample in a study of blood T cell repertoires in COVID-19. Libraries were prepared by immunoSEQ multiplex PCR; TCRdb keeps only in-frame clonotypes and omits some of them. In the table there are over 250,000 clones, over 75% of which are singletons. Sequencing was performed on PBMCs or T cells enriched from blood (not recorded which). The receptors were gathered from a woman aged 18-29 years who had recovered from COVID-19.

This chain joins TRBV5-8 and TRBJ2-3; 11 bases match TRBD2. This CDR3 region has 16 residues. With V trimmed by 4 bases and J by 4 bases, 8 bases remained unmatched. In germline, CDR1 is SGHTS, CDR2 YDEGEE. In DNA, the CDR3 is TGTGCCAGCAGCCGGGGCATTAGCGGGGGGGCAGATACGCAGTATTTT. Amino acid sequence: CASSRGISGGADTQYF.

The chain joins TRBV7-2 to TRBJ2-3; TRBD2 matches 10 bases. This CDR3 is built from 16 residues. Per germline, CDR1 SGHTA and CDR2 FQGNSA. Trimming took 0 bases from V and 1 from J; bases not matched to a gene: 1. CDR3 sequence reads: CASSLALAGGTDTQYF. In DNA form, the CDR3 reads TGTGCCAGCAGCTTAGCGCTAGCGGGGGGCACAGATACGCAGTATTTT.

V gene TRBV12-3 or TRBV12-4 combines with J gene TRBJ1-4; D is ambiguous. The CDR3 is 13 residues long. Trimming stripped 1 base from V and 5 bases from J, with 5 bases between. CDR3 region: CASSLDSNEKLFF. The CDR3 DNA reads TGTGCCAGCAGTTTAGATTCAAATGAAAAACTGTTTTTT.

This sequence joins TRBV14 and TRBJ2-1; 14 bases are a match to TRBD2. Trimming at V came to 2 bases and at J to 8 bases, leaving 5 bases not matched to a gene. Germline CDR1 SGHDN, CDR2 FVKESK. The CDR3 spans 16 residues. The DNA for the CDR3 is TGTGCCAGCAGCCAATGGACTAGCGGGGGGAGGGATGAGCAGTTCTTC. Translating it yields CASSQWTSGGRDEQFF.

This clone was seen only a few times. J is TRBJ1-6 and V is TRBV13; weak D call: TRBD1 (6 bases). From germline, CDR1 is PRHDT and CDR2 FYEKMQ (reference sequence). CDR3 length equals 17 residues. The germline V and J ends were trimmed by 2 bases and 6 bases, with 17 bases remaining between them. The CDR3 loop is CASSLFAGAGSNSPLHF. The CDR3 DNA follows: TGTGCCAGCAGCTTATTTGCGGGGGCAGGAAGTAATTCACCCCTCCACTTT.

This clone was counted a single time. This rearrangement joins TRBV20-1 to TRBJ2-7; D not resolved. CDR1 and CDR2 (germline): DFQATT, SNEGSKA (reference sequence). This CDR3 contains 11 residues. The DNA for the CDR3 is TGCACCCCATGGCAGAACTACGAGCAGTACTTC. Translating it yields CTPWQNYEQYF.

This chain uses TRBV5-1 with TRBJ2-3; D may be TRBD2 (6 bases). Germline V gives CDR1 SGHRS, CDR2 YFSETQ. V lost 3 bases to trimming and J lost 4 bases, with 18 bases between them. This CDR3 has 16 amino acids. The CDR3 DNA reads as TGCGCCAGCAGCTCAACTATCGGAGGGGCTGCAGATACGCAGTATTTT. Translated: CASSSTIGGAADTQYF.

The chain carries TRBV3-1 (or the pseudogene TRBV3-2) and TRBJ1-1; TRBD1 matches 11 bases. With 3 bases clipped from V and 5 bases from J, the junction kept 2 bases outside the gene matches. In germline, CDR1 is LGHDT, CDR2 YNNKEL (reference sequence). This CDR3 comprises 14 residues. CDR3 in amino acids: CASSQRDRGTEAFF. CDR3 sequence (DNA): TGTGCCAGCAGCCAGAGGGACAGGGGGACTGAAGCTTTCTTT.

This chain uses TRBV4-1 with TRBJ2-1, with TRBD2 matching 12 bases. In germline, CDR1 is MGHRA, CDR2 YSYEKL. V lost 4 bases, J lost 15 bases, and 16 bases stayed unmatched. The CDR3 runs 16 residues. The CDR3 loop is CASSPMSSGGAGFGFF. CDR3 bases: TGCGCCAGCAGCCCAATGTCTAGCGGGGGGGCCGGGTTCGGGTTCTTC.

This clone was counted only a few times. The rearrangement joins TRBV27 to TRBJ1-2; D remains ambiguous. Germline V CDR1 and CDR2: MNHEY, SMNVEV (reference sequence). V lost 6 bases and J lost 0, with 17 bases in between. The CDR3 length is 16 residues. CDR3 bases: TGTGCCAGCAGATCCTTACGCACGGGGTCTAACTATGGCTACACCTTC. Residues: CASRSLRTGSNYGYTF.

The CDR3 nucleotides are TGTGCCAGCAGCTTCTCGGTGAACACTGAAGCTTTCTTT. This translates into CASSFSVNTEAFF. The rearrangement uses TRBV9 and TRBJ1-1; unclear D gene. V gave up 4 bases and J gave up 0 bases, with 7 bases separating them. Germline V gives CDR1 SGDLS, CDR2 YYNGEE. The CDR3 loop spans 13 amino acids. Complete variable domain (other parts from reference TRBV9 and TRBJ1-1): DSGVTQTPKHLITATGQRVTLRCSPRSGDLSVYWYQQSLDQGLQFLIQYYNGEERAKGNILERFSAQQFPDLHSELNLSSLELGDSALYFCASSFSVNTEAFFGQGTRLTVV.

The chain links TRBV19 to TRBJ2-3; TRBD2 agrees at 13 bases. V shed 5 bases and J 0 bases; nucleotides not matched to a gene: 8. Germline V lookup: CDR1 LNHDA, CDR2 SQIVND (reference sequence). This CDR3 contains 18 residues. CDR3 residues: CASSSWTSGGSSTDTQYF. In DNA form, the CDR3 reads TGTGCCAGTAGTTCCTGGACTAGCGGGGGAAGTAGCACAGATACGCAGTATTTT.

The chain's CDR3 is CASSLPGQGEYGYTF. The DNA of the CDR3 is TGTGCCAGCAGCCTGCCGGGACAGGGGGAGTATGGCTACACCTTC. The chain employs TRBV6-5 and TRBJ1-2, with TRBD1 matching 11 bases. Looked up from germline, CDR1 is MNHEY and CDR2 is SVGAGI. The CDR3 covers 15 residues. Trimming at V came to 6 bases and at J to 5 bases, leaving 8 bases not matched to a gene.

The gene calls are TRBV10-3 and TRBJ1-1, with D possibly TRBD1 on 5 matching bases. Germline V CDR1 and CDR2: ENHRY, SYGVKD. Trimming cost V 5 bases and J 4 bases, with 11 bases left between them. The CDR3 has 13 residues. The CDR3 reads CAISLQGGTEAFF. CDR3 in DNA: TGTGCCATCAGTCTTCAGGGAGGCACTGAAGCTTTCTTT.

The chain joins TRBV27 to TRBJ2-5, with 8 bases aligning to TRBD1. V shed 5 bases, J shed 4 bases, and the junction held 9 bases outside the gene matches. The CDR3 has 15 amino acids. Germline V lookup: CDR1 MNHEY, CDR2 SMNVEV (reference sequence). CDR3 in DNA: TGTGCCAGCAGTCCCGGACAGGGACTTGGAGAGACCCAGTACTTC. It codes for CASSPGQGLGETQYF.

The chain couples TRBV14 to TRBJ2-3; D unclear. Germline-derived CDR1 and CDR2 are SGHDN and FVKESK. This CDR3 has 11 residues. The germline V and J ends were trimmed by 1 base and 8 bases, with 4 bases remaining between them. Here the CDR3 reads CASSQVSTQYF. Here the CDR3 DNA reads TGTGCCAGCAGCCAAGTATCTACGCAGTATTTT.

V is TRBV7-9 and J is TRBJ1-6; tentative D call: TRBD1 (5 bases). CDR3 length: 13 amino acids. Germline lookup yields CDR1 SEHNR and CDR2 FQNEAQ (reference sequence). Trimming shortened V by 2 bases and J by 13 bases, and 12 bases separated the two germline ends. This chain's CDR3 is CASSLIGASPLHF. In DNA, the CDR3 is TGTGCCAGCAGCTTAATAGGGGCCTCTCCCCTCCACTTT.

The rearrangement links TRBV20-1 to TRBJ2-3, with 8 bases aligning to TRBD2. This CDR3 is built from 15 residues. Trimming at V came to 3 bases and at J to 2 bases, leaving 7 bases not matched to a gene. Germline CDR1 and CDR2: DFQATT and SNEGSKA (reference sequence). The CDR3 bases are TGCAGTGCTAGTAGTGTAGCGGGGTACACAGATACGCAGTATTTT. It is translated as CSASSVAGYTDTQYF.